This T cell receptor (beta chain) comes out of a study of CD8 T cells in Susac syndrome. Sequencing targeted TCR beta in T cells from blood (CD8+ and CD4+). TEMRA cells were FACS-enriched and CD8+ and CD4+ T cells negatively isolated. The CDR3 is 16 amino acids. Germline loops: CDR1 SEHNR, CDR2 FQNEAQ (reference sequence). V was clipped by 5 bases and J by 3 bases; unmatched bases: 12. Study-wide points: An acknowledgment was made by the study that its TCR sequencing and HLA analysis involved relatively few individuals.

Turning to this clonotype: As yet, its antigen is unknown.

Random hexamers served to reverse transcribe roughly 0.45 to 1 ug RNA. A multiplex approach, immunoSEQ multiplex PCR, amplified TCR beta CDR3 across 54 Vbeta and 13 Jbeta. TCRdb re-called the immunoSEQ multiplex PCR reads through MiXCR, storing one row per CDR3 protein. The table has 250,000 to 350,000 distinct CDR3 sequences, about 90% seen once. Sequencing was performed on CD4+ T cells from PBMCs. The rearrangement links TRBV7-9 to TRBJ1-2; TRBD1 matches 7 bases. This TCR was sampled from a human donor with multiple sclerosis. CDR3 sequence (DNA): TGTGCCAGCAGCGGACGCCGGGACAGATCTTACTATGGCTACACCTTC. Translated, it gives CASSGRRDRSYYGYTF.